These 28 T cell receptor beta chains were sequenced from one sample in a study of T cells in Graves' hyperthyroidism and ophthalmopathy. It was RNA transcripts that yielded the amplified TCR beta CDR3 regions. First-round RT-PCR targeting the TCR CDR3 was performed with the HTBI primer set. One entry per CDR3 protein results from TCRdb running MiXCR on the multiplex PCR reads. The sample includes 300,000 or so distinct CDR3 sequences, about 18% seen only once; the top ten take around 50%. Sequencing was carried out using blood. These receptors were taken from a woman aged 45-65 years with Graves' hyperthyroidism.

This clonotype occurred a few times. In DNA form, the CDR3 reads TGTGCCAGCAGTCGGGGGTTCGAGAACATTCAGTACTTC. Translation: CASSRGFENIQYF. J is TRBJ2-4 and V is TRBV6-1, with D possibly being TRBD2 (6 bases). The germline V gene has CDR1 MNHNS and CDR2 SASEGT. The CDR3 contains 13 residues. Trimming removed 5 bases from V and 7 bases from J, with 12 bases in between.

This clonotype was observed many times. The chain links TRBV6-1 to TRBJ2-5; D is possibly TRBD2 (6 bases). CDR1 MNHNS and CDR2 SASEGT come from the germline V gene. V was shortened by 2 bases and J by 4 bases, with 14 bases between the two germline ends. There are 15 residues in the CDR3. CDR3 bases: TGTGCCAGCAGTGAATGGAGGGGTTCAGGAGAGACCCAGTACTTC. This sequence encodes CASSEWRGSGETQYF.

A note on this clonotype: One end of the junction varies from germline; a read error may be responsible. This sequence joins TRBV5-1 and TRBJ1-3; D not resolved. Germline V gene data show CDR1 as SGHRS and CDR2 as YFSETQ. The CDR3 runs 16 residues. CDR3: CASSVAETLSGNTIYF. The CDR3 DNA follows: TGTGCCAGCAGCGTAGCCGAGACACTCTCTGGAAACACCATATATTTT.

The V call is TRBV2, the J call TRBJ1-5, with TRBD1 matching over 8 bases. Germline V gene lookup returns CDR1 SNHLY and CDR2 FYNNEI. The CDR3 spans 17 residues. V trimming: 4 bases; J trimming: 6 bases; junction bases outside the gene matches: 14. CDR3 amino acids: CASSVGQGASRAQPQHF. The CDR3 DNA follows: TGTGCCAGCAGTGTTGGGCAGGGGGCCTCTAGGGCTCAGCCCCAGCATTTT. The variable domain in full, with the rest retrieved from reference TRBV2 and TRBJ1-5, is EPEVTQTPSHQVTQMGQEVILRCVPISNHLYFYWYRQILGQKVEFLVSFYNNEISEKSEIFDDQFSVERPDGSNFTLKIRSTKLEDSAMYFCASSVGQGASRAQPQHFGDGTRLSIL.

The chain links TRBV4-1 to TRBJ1-1; TRBD1 matches 7 bases. CDR3 size: 13 residues. CDR1 and CDR2 (germline): MGHRA, YSYEKL. V lost 4 bases to trimming and J lost 6 bases; unmatched junction nucleotides: 5. CDR3 DNA sequence: TGCGCCAGCAGCCGGTTACAGGGGTCTGAAGCTTTCTTT. Translated: CASSRLQGSEAFF.

V gene TRBV20-1 combines with J gene TRBJ1-4; 7 bases line up with TRBD1. Germline CDR1 and CDR2: DFQATT and SNEGSKA (reference sequence). The CDR3 is made up of 16 amino acids. The junction had 8 bases not matched to a gene; V was cut back by 2 bases and J by 2 bases. CDR3 protein: CSARKGAGATNEKLFF. In DNA form, the CDR3 reads TGCAGTGCTAGAAAGGGGGCGGGGGCGACTAATGAAAAACTGTTTTTT.

CDR3 bases: TGTGCCAGCAGCCACGGACAGGGTAACGGCTACACCTTC. It translates to CASSHGQGNGYTF. J is TRBJ1-2 and V is TRBV3-1; 8 nucleotides match TRBD1. The V segment lost 3 bases and the J segment 8 bases; nucleotides outside the gene matches: 5. CDR3 length: 13 residues. The germline CDR1 and CDR2 sequences are LGHDT and YNNKEL (reference sequence).

Only a few counts were recorded for this clonotype. This sequence joins TRBV12-3 or TRBV12-4 and TRBJ1-6, with D tentatively TRBD1 (5 bases). This CDR3 region has 15 residues. Trimming pared 5 bases from V and 6 bases from J, leaving 14 bases between. The CDR3 reads CASSKWDVGNSPLHF. CDR3 bases: TGTGCCAGCAGTAAGTGGGACGTCGGTAATTCACCCCTCCACTTT.

This clonotype was seen a handful of times. V usage is TRBV4-1 and J usage is TRBJ1-1; D call uncertain. Trimming took off 3 bases at V and 11 bases at J, with 13 bases between the two ends. The germline V gene encodes CDR1 MGHRA and CDR2 YSYEKL. This CDR3 contains 12 residues. The CDR3 DNA follows: TGCGCCAGCAGCCATCCGGGAGGTAAGGCTTTCTTT. It translates to CASSHPGGKAFF.

The chain recombines TRBV28 with TRBJ2-2; D uncertain. Trimming took 7 bases from V and 0 from J, leaving 12 bases between them. CDR3 size: 15 residues. Germline V gene data show CDR1 as MDHEN and CDR2 as SYDVKM. CDR3 region: CASKPLSANTGELFF. The CDR3 coding sequence is TGTGCCAGCAAACCATTGTCGGCGAACACCGGGGAGCTGTTTTTT.

This clonotype occurred a few times. The V and J genes are TRBV30 and TRBJ2-2, with a possible D match to TRBD1 (5 bases). The V end was cut by 0 bases, the J end by 7 bases, with 9 bases between. Germline assignment: CDR1 GTSNPN and CDR2 SVGIG (reference sequence). There are 13 residues in the CDR3. CDR3 DNA sequence: TGTGCCTGGAGTGTAGCAGGGATCGGGGAGCTGTTTTTT. Translating it yields CAWSVAGIGELFF.

Notes on this clonotype: One end of the junction is discordant with germline, which a read error may explain. The rearrangement joins TRBV20-1 to TRBJ1-4; D unresolved. This CDR3 has 15 residues. Germline CDR1 reads DFQATT; CDR2 reads SNEGSKA (reference sequence). The CDR3: CSASAGAYQVEKLLF. DNA for the CDR3: TGCAGTGCTAGCGCAGGAGCGTATCAGGTTGAAAAACTGCTTTTT.

Ten or more counts support this clonotype. The DNA for the CDR3 is TGTGCCAGCAGCTTAGCGCTGAGTGATGAGCAGTTCTTC. Amino acid sequence: CASSLALSDEQFF. The J gene is TRBJ2-1, the V gene TRBV11-1, with D unresolved. Trimming removed 0 bases from V and 8 bases from J, with 8 bases in between. This CDR3 has 13 amino acids. The V gene's germline CDR1 is SGHAT and CDR2 FQDESV (reference sequence).

The table lists this clonotype with many counts. The chain uses TRBV30 and TRBJ2-1; D is uncertain. V was trimmed by 4 bases and J by 5 bases, leaving 15 bases between them. Germline V gene data show CDR1 as GTSNPN and CDR2 as SVGIG (reference sequence). This CDR3 contains 14 residues. CDR3 coding DNA: TGTGCCTGGACTCCCGGCCCCTCGGACAATGAGCAGTTCTTC. Its protein is CAWTPGPSDNEQFF.

This clonotype came up many times. The chain employs TRBV7-8 and TRBJ2-3, with 7 positions matching TRBD2. CDR1 SGHVS and CDR2 FQNEAQ come from the germline V gene. The V segment lost 0 bases and the J segment 5 bases; nucleotides outside the gene matches: 5. CDR3 length: 15 residues. In nucleotides, the CDR3 is TGTGCCAGCAGCTTAGCGGGAGGGCCCCGAGATACGCAGTATTTT. Protein product: CASSLAGGPRDTQYF.

In this sample, this clonotype turned up many times. The gene calls are TRBV5-1 and TRBJ1-1, with D unclear. The CDR3 totals 14 residues. From germline, CDR1 is SGHRS and CDR2 YFSETQ. Trimming cost V 2 bases and J 2 bases, with 10 bases left between them. The CDR3 DNA sequence: TGCGCCAGCAGCTTCGAGGGAGGAAACACTGAAGCTTTCTTT. This sequence encodes CASSFEGGNTEAFF.

V usage is TRBV5-1 and J usage is TRBJ1-2; TRBD1 aligns across 9 bases. J was trimmed by 4 bases and V by 4 bases; bases with no gene match: 5. From germline, CDR1 is SGHRS and CDR2 YFSETQ. CDR3 length: 14 residues. The CDR3 is CASSMGQGGYGYTF. In DNA form, the CDR3 reads TGCGCCAGCAGCATGGGACAGGGAGGCTATGGCTACACCTTC. The variable domain in full, with the rest retrieved from reference TRBV5-1 and TRBJ1-2, is KAGVTQTPRYLIKTRGQQVTLSCSPISGHRSVSWYQQTPGQGLQFLFEYFSETQRNKGNFPGRFSGRQFSNSRSEMNVSTLELGDSALYLCASSMGQGGYGYTFGSGTRLTVV.

There are many counts of this clonotype. The chain recombines TRBV5-1 with TRBJ1-1, with 9 bases identical to TRBD1. V shed 1 base, J shed 2 bases, and the junction held 12 bases outside the gene matches. The CDR3 spans 18 residues. Per the germline V gene, CDR1 is SGHRS and CDR2 is YFSETQ. CDR3 protein: CASSLSTGGLPGNTEAFF. The CDR3 DNA is TGCGCCAGCAGCTTGTCGACAGGGGGGCTACCGGGCAACACTGAAGCTTTCTTT.

The chain combines TRBV7-9 with TRBJ2-1; D is possibly TRBD1 (7 bases). Germline lookup yields CDR1 SEHNR and CDR2 FQNEAQ (reference sequence). The CDR3 is 16 amino acids. V was trimmed by 5 bases and J by 7 bases, leaving 21 bases between them. As DNA, the CDR3 is TGTGCCAGCAGCACCCGTAGCAGGGGGGTTCATAATGAGCAGTTCTTC. This codes for CASSTRSRGVHNEQFF.

This clonotype occurred a few times. This chain uses TRBV7-2 with TRBJ2-3, with no clear D. From germline, CDR1 is SGHTA and CDR2 FQGNSA. The CDR3 consists of 14 residues. Trimming cost V 10 bases and J 2 bases, with 16 bases left between them. The CDR3 here is CATPAYPDTDTQYF. The CDR3 DNA is TGTGCCACCCCGGCCTACCCTGACACAGATACGCAGTATTTT.

The chain carries TRBV20-1 and TRBJ2-2; the match to TRBD1 covers 10 bases. Losses at the gene ends were 5 bases for V and 2 bases for J; bases not matched to a gene: 8. The CDR3 contains 16 residues. Germline V gene lookup returns CDR1 DFQATT and CDR2 SNEGSKA (reference sequence). DNA for the CDR3: TGCAGTGCTGGTACGACAGGGGGCGCAAACACCGGGGAGCTGTTTTTT. This encodes CSAGTTGGANTGELFF.

This clonotype appeared many times. The chain carries TRBV18 and TRBJ2-7, with 10 nucleotides matching TRBD1. Germline V gene sequence: CDR1 KGHSH, CDR2 LQKENI. The CDR3 spans 13 residues. J was trimmed by 3 bases and V by 4 bases; bases with no gene match: 0. CDR3 in amino acids: CASSRDRGYEQYV. In DNA form, the CDR3 reads TGTGCCAGCTCACGGGACAGGGGCTACGAGCAGTACGTC.

Comments on this clonotype: At one of its ends the junction is not consistent with the germline gene, which may arise from a read error. The V gene is TRBV3-1, the J gene TRBJ2-4, with D possibly called TRBD1 or TRBD2 (5 bases each). The CDR3 loop spans 17 amino acids. CDR1 and CDR2 (germline): LGHDT, YNNKEL (reference sequence). The CDR3 DNA reads TGTGCCAGTAGCCTGGGGGTGGGGATGCTAGCCAAAAACATTCAGTACTTC. This translates into CASSLGVGMLAKNIQYF.

This clonotype was counted many times. J is TRBJ1-1 and V is TRBV19; TRBD1 might be the D (5 bases). The CDR3 sequence is 16 residues long. Germline-derived CDR1 and CDR2 are LNHDA and SQIVND (reference sequence). Trimming left V 0 bases short and J 1 base short, with 12 bases between. The chain's CDR3 is CASSIDGGHRNTEAFF. For the CDR3, the DNA is TGTGCCAGTAGTATAGATGGCGGACACAGGAACACTGAAGCTTTCTTT.

This clonotype appeared many times. This chain connects TRBV12-3 or TRBV12-4 to TRBJ2-1; no firm D call. V was cut by 6 bases and J by 7 bases, with 10 bases left in between. The CDR3 sequence is 12 residues long. The CDR3 coding sequence is TGTGCCAGCAGCCGAGACCTGAATGAGCAGTTCTTC. It encodes CASSRDLNEQFF.

This clonotype has just one count. It may be a read error: a sequence one base away is much more abundant. The V call is TRBV9, the J call TRBJ2-7; the D is unclear. The CDR3 spans 15 residues. V was cut by 0 bases and J by 5 bases, with 15 bases left in between. Germline V CDR1 and CDR2: SGDLS, YYNGEE. The CDR3 sequence is CASSVALRRAHEQYF. In DNA, the CDR3 is TGTGCCAGCAGCGTAGCTCTGAGACGGGCCCACGAGCAGTACTTC.

There are many counts of this clonotype. The rearrangement joins TRBV20-1 to TRBJ2-5; D not resolved. CDR3 length equals 13 residues. The V gene lost 3 bases and the J gene lost 2 bases, with 10 bases spanning the gap. CDR1 and CDR2 (germline): DFQATT, SNEGSKA (reference sequence). As DNA, the CDR3 is TGCAGTGCTAGTGTCATCGGACAAGAGACCCAGTACTTC. Translation: CSASVIGQETQYF.

The chain carries TRBV27 and TRBJ1-6, with TRBD1 matching 11 bases. The ends lost 6 bases at V and 7 bases at J; junction bases unmatched: 8. CDR1 is MNHEY and CDR2 is SMNVEV in the germline V gene (reference sequence). This CDR3 has 16 amino acids. CDR3 sequence reads: CASSLRGTGGNSPLHF. CDR3 nucleotide sequence: TGTGCCAGCAGCCTTAGGGGGACAGGGGGAAATTCACCCCTCCACTTT.